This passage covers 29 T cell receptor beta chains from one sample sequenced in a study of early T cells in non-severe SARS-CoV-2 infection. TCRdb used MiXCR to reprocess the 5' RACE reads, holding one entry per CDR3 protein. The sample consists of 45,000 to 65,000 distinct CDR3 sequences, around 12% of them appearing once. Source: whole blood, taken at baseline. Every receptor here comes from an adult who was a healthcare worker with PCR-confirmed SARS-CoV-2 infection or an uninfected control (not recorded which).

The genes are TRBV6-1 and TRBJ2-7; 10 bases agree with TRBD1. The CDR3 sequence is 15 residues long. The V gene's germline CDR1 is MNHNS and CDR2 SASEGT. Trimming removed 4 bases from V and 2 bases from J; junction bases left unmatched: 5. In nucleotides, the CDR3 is TGTGCCAGCAGTGTAGGACAGGGGGTCACCTACGAGCAGTACTTC. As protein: CASSVGQGVTYEQYF.

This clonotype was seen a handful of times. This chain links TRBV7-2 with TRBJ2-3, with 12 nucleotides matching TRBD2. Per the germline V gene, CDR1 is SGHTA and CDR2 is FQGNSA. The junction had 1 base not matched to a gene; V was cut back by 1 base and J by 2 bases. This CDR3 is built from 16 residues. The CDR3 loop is CASSLGLAGDTDTQYF. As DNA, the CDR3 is TGTGCCAGCAGCTTAGGACTAGCGGGGGACACAGATACGCAGTATTTT.

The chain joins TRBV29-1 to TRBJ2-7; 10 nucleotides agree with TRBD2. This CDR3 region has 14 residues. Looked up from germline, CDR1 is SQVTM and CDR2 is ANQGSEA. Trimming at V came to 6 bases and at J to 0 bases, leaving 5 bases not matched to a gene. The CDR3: CSVLSGRTSYEQYF. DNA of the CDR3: TGCAGCGTCCTTAGCGGGAGGACCTCCTACGAGCAGTACTTC.

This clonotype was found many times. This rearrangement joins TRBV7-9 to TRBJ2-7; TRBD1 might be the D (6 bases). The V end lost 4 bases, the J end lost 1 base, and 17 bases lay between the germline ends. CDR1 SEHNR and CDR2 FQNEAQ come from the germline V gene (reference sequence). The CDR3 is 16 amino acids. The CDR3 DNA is TGTGCCAGCAGCTCAGTATCCGGGACAACTTCCTACGAGCAGTACTTC. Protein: CASSSVSGTTSYEQYF.

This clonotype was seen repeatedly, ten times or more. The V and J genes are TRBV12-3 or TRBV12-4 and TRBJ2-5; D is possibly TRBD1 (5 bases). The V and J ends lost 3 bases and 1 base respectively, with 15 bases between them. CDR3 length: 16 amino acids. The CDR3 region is CASSLYTGDSQETQYF. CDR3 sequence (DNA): TGTGCCAGCAGTTTGTATACAGGAGACAGCCAAGAGACCCAGTACTTC.

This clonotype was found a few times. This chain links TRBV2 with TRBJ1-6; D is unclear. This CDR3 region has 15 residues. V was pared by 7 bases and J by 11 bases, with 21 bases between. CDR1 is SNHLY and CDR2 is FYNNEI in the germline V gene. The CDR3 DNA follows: TGTGCCAGCACCTACCTGGGTGACTTTCAGGCACCCCTCCACTTT. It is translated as CASTYLGDFQAPLHF.

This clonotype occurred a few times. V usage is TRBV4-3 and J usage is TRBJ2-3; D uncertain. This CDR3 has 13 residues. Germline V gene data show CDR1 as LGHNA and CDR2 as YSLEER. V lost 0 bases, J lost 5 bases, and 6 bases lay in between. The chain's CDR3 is CASSQDIGDTQYF. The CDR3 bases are TGCGCCAGCAGCCAAGATATAGGAGATACGCAGTATTTT.

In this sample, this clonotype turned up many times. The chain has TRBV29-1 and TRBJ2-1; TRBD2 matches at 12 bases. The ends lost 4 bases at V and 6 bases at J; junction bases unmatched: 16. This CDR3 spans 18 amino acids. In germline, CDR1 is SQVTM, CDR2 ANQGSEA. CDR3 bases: TGCAGCGTTGGACCTAGACTAGCGGGGGATGCCGGGGCCAATGAGCAGTTCTTC. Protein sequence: CSVGPRLAGDAGANEQFF.

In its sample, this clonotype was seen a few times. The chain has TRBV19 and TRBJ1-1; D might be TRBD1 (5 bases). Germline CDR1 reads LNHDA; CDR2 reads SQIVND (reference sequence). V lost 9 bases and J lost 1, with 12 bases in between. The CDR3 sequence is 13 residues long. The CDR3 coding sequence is TGTGCCAGCTCCGACAGACCGAACACTGAAGCTTTCTTT. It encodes CASSDRPNTEAFF. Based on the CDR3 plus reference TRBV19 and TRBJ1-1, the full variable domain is DGGITQSPKYLFRKEGQNVTLSCEQNLNHDAMYWYRQDPGQGLRLIYYSQIVNDFQKGDIAEGYSVSREKKESFPLTVTSAQKNPTAFYLCASSDRPNTEAFFGQGTRLTVV.

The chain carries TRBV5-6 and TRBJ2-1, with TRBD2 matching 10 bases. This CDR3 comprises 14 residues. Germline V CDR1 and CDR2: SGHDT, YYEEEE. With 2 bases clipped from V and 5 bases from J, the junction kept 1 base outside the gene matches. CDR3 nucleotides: TGTGCCAGCAGCTTCACTAGCGGGGACAATGAGCAGTTCTTC. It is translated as CASSFTSGDNEQFF. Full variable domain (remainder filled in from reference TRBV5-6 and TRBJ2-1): DAGVTQSPTHLIKTRGQQVTLRCSPKSGHDTVSWYQQALGQGPQFIFQYYEEEERQRGNFPDRFSGHQFPNYSSELNVNALLLGDSALYLCASSFTSGDNEQFFGPGTRLTVL.

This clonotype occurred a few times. DNA for the CDR3: TGCAGCGCCCGCGGACGGGCGGGCTACGAGCAGTACTTC. It encodes CSARGRAGYEQYF. This chain links TRBV29-1 with TRBJ2-7; maybe TRBD2 (5 bases). This CDR3 region has 13 residues. CDR1 and CDR2 from the germline V gene are SQVTM and ANQGSEA. The germline V and J ends were trimmed by 7 bases and 3 bases, with 16 bases remaining between them.

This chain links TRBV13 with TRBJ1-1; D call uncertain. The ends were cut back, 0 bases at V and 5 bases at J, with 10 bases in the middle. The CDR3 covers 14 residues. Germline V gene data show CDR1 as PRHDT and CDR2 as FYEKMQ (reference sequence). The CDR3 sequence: CASSLGGDSTEAFF. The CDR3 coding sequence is TGTGCCAGCAGCTTAGGGGGCGATTCAACTGAAGCTTTCTTT.

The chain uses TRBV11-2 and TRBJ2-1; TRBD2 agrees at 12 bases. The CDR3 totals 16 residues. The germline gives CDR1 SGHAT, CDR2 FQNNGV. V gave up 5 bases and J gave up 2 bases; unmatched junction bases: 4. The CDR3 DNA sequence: TGTGCCAGCAGCGAAAGACTAGCGGGAGCCTACAATGAGCAGTTCTTC. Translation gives CASSERLAGAYNEQFF. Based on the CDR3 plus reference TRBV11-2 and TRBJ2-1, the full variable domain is EAGVAQSPRYKIIEKRQSVAFWCNPISGHATLYWYQQILGQGPKLLIQFQNNGVVDDSQLPKDRFSAERLKGVDSTLKIQPAKLEDSAVYLCASSERLAGAYNEQFFGPGTRLTVL.

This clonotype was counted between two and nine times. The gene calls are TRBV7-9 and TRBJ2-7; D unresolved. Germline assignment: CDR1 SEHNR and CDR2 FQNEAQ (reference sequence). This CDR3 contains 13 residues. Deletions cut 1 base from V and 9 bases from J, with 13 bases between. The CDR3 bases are TGTGCCAGCAGCTTAGTAGACCATCTAGGGCAGTACTTC. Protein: CASSLVDHLGQYF.

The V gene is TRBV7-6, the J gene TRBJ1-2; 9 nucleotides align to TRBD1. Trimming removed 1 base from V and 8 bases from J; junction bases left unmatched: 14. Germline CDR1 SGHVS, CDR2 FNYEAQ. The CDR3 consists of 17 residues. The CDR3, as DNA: TGTGCCAGCAGCTTAGATCCCTGGGACAGGGCAGCGGAAGGCTACACCTTC. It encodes CASSLDPWDRAAEGYTF.

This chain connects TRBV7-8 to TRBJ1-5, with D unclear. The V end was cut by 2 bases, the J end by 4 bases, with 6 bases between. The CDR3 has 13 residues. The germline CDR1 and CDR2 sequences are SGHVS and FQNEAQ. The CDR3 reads CASSLSLNQPQHF. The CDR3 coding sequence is TGTGCCAGCAGCTTATCCCTTAATCAGCCCCAGCATTTT.

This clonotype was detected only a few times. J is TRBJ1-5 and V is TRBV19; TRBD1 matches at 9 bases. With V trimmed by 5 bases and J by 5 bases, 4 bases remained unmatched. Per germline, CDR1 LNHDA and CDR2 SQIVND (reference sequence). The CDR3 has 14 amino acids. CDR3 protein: CASSGTGGHQPQHF. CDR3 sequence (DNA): TGTGCCAGTAGTGGAACAGGGGGCCATCAGCCCCAGCATTTT.

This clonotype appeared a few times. As DNA, the CDR3 is TGTGCCAGCAGCCAAAGGCTAGCGGGCCCCGGTCCTAGCTCCTACAATGAGCAGTTCTTC. Amino acids: CASSQRLAGPGPSSYNEQFF. The V call is TRBV3-1, the J call TRBJ2-1; 8 nucleotides agree with TRBD2. Germline CDR1 LGHDT, CDR2 YNNKEL (reference sequence). V shed 2 bases and J 0 bases; nucleotides not matched to a gene: 15. This CDR3 is 20 amino acids long.

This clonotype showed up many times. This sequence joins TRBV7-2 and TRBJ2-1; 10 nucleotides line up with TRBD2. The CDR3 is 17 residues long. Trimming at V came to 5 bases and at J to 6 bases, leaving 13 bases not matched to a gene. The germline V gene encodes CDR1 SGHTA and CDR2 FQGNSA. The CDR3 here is CASSTRTSGTGGNEQFF. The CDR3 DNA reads TGTGCCAGCAGCACTAGGACTAGCGGCACTGGGGGCAATGAGCAGTTCTTC.

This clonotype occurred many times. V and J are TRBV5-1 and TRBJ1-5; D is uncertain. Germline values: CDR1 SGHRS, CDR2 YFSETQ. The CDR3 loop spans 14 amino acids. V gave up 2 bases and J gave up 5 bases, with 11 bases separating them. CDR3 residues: CASSLSGFDQPQHF. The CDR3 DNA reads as TGCGCCAGCAGCTTATCTGGGTTTGATCAGCCCCAGCATTTT.

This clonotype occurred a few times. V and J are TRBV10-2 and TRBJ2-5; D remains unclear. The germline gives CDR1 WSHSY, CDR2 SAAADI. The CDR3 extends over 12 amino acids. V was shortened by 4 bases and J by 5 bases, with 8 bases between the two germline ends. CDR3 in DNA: TGCGCCAGCAGTGCTATGGGGGAGACCCAGTACTTC. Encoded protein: CASSAMGETQYF.

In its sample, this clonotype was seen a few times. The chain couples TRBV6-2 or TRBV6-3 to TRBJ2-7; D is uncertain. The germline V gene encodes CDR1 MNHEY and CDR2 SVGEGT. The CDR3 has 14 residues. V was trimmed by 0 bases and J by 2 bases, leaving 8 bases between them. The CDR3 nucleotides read TGTGCCAGCAGTTACTCAGCCCGTCCCTACGAGCAGTACTTC. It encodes CASSYSARPYEQYF.

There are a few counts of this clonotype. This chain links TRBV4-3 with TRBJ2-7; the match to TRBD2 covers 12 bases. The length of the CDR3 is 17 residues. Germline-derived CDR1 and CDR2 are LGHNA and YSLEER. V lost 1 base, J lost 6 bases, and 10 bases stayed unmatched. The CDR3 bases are TGCGCCAGCAGCCAAGTACTAGCGGGAGGTAAGGACTCCGAGCAGTACTTC. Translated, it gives CASSQVLAGGKDSEQYF.

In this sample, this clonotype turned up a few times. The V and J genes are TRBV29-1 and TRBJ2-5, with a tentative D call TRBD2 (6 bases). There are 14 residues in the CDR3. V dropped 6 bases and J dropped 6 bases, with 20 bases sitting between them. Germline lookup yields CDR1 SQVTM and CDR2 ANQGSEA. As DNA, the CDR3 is TGCAGCGTGAGAGGGGACGCGGGGTCGAAGACCCAGTACTTC. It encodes CSVRGDAGSKTQYF. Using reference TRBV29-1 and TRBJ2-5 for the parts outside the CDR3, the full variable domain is SAVISQKPSRDICQRGTSLTIQCQVDSQVTMMFWYRQQPGQSLTLIATANQGSEATYESGFVIDKFPISRPNLTFSTLTVSNMSPEDSSIYLCSVRGDAGSKTQYFGPGTRLLVL.

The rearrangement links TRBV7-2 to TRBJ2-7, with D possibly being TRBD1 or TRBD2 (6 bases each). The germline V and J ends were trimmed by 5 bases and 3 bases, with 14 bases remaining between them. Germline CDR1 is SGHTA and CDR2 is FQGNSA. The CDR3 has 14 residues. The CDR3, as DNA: TGTGCCAGCAGCCCCGGGGGCCGTAGCTACGAGCAGTACTTC. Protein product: CASSPGGRSYEQYF.

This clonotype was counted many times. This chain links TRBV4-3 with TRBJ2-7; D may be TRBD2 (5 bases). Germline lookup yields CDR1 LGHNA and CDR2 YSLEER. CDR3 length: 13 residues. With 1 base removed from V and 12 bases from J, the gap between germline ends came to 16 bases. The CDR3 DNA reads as TGCGCCAGCAGCCAAGTTCAAGCGGCTAAGTCGTACTTC. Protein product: CASSQVQAAKSYF.

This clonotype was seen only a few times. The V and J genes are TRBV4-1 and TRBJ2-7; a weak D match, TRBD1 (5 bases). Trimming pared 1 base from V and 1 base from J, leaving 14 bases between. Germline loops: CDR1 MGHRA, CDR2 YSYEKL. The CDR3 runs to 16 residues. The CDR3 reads CASSQVEWQGSYEQYF. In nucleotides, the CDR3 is TGCGCCAGCAGCCAAGTAGAATGGCAGGGATCCTACGAGCAGTACTTC.

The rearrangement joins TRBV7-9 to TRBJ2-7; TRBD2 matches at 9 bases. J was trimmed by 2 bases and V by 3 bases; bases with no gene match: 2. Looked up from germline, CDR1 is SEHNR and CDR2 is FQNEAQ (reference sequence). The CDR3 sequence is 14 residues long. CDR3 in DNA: TGTGCCAGCAGCTTCAGCGGGAGGCCCTACGAGCAGTACTTC. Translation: CASSFSGRPYEQYF.

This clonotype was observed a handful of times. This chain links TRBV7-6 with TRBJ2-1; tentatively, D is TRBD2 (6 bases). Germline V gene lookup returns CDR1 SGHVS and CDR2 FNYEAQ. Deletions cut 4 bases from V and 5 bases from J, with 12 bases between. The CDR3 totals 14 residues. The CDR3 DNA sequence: TGTGCCAGCAGCTCGCGGACTAAAAACAATGAGCAGTTCTTC. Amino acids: CASSSRTKNNEQFF.